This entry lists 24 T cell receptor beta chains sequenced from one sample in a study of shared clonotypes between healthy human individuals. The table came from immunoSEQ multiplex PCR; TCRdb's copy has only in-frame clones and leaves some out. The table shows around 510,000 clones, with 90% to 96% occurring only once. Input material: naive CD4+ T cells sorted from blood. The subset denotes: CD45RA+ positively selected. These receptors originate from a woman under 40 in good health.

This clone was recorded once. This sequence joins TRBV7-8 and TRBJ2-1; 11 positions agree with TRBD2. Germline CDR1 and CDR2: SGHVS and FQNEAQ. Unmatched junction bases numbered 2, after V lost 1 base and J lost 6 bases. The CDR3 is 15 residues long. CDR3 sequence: CASSLVAGGPNEQFF. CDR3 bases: TGTGCCAGCAGCTTAGTAGCGGGAGGGCCCAATGAGCAGTTCTTC. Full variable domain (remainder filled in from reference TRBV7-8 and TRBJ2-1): GAGVSQSPRYKVAKRGQDVALRCDPISGHVSLFWYQQALGQGPEFLTYFQNEAQLDKSGLPSDRFFAERPEGSVSTLKIQRTQQEDSAVYLCASSLVAGGPNEQFFGPGTRLTVL.

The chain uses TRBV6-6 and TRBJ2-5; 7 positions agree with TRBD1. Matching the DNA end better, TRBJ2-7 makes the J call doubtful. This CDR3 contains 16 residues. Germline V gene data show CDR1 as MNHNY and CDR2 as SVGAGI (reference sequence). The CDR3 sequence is CASSYDFSGTVYEQYF. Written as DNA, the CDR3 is TGTGCCAGCAGTTACGACTTTTCCGGGACAGTTTACGAGCAGTACTTC.

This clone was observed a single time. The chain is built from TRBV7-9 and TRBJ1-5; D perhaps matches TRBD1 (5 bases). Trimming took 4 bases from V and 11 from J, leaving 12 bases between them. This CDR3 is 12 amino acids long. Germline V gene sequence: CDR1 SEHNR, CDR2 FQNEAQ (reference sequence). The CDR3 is CASSSEGLTQHF. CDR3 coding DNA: TGTGCCAGCAGCTCGGAGGGGTTGACCCAGCATTTT.

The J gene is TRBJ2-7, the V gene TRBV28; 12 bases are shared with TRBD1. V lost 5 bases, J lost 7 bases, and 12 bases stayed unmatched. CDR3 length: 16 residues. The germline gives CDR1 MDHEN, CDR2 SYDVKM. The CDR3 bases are TGTGCCAGCAGTCTAACCGGGACAGGGGGCTTGGGTGAGCAGTACTTC. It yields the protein CASSLTGTGGLGEQYF.

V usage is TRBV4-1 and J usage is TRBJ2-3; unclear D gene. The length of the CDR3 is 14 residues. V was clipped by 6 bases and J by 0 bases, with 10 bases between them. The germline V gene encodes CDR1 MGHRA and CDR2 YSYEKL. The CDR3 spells CASRSPTSTDTQYF. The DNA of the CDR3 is TGCGCCAGCAGGTCTCCTACTAGCACAGATACGCAGTATTTT.

This chain's CDR3 is CAVRSRGGEQYF. The DNA for the CDR3 is TGTGCCGTCCGCTCCAGGGGAGGCGAGCAGTACTTC. The chain combines TRBV2 with TRBJ2-7; D assignment may be TRBD1 or TRBD2 (6 bases each). The CDR3 runs 12 residues. Trimming pared 11 bases from V and 6 bases from J, leaving 17 bases between. The germline CDR1 and CDR2 sequences are SNHLY and FYNNEI.

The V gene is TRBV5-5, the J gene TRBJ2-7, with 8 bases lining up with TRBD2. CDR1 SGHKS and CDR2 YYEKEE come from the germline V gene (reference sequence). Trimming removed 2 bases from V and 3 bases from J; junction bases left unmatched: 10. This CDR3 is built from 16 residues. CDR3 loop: CASSLAGTSNFYEQYF. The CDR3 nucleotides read TGTGCCAGCAGCTTAGCCGGGACTAGTAATTTCTACGAGCAGTACTTC.

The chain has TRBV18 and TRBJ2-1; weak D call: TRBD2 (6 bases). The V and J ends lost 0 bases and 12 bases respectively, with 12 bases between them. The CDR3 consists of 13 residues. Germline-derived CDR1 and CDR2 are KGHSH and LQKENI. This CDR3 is CASSPPVRDGQFF. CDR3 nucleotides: TGTGCCAGCTCACCACCGGTGCGGGATGGGCAGTTCTTC.

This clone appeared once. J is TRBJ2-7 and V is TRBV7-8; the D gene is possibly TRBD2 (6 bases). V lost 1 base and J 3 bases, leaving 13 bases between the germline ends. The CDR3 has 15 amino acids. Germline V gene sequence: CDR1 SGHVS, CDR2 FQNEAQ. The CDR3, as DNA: TGTGCCAGCAGCTTAGAGGACCTGGAGGGCTACGAGCAGTACTTC. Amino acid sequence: CASSLEDLEGYEQYF.

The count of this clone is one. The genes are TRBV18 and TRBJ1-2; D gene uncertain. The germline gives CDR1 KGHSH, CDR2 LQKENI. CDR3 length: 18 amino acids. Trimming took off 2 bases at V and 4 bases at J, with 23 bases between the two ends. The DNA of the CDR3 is TGTGCCAGCTCACCATTATCGGTCGGGCAGAAAGGTCTCTATGGCTACACCTTC. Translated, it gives CASSPLSVGQKGLYGYTF.

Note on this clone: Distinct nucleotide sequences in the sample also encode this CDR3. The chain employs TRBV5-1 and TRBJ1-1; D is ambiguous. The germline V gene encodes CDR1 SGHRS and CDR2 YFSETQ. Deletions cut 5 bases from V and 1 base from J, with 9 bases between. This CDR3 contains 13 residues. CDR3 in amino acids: CASSGRRNTEAFF. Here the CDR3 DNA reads TGCGCCAGCAGTGGTCGGAGGAACACTGAAGCTTTCTTT. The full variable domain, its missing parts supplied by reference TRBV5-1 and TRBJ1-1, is KAGVTQTPRYLIKTRGQQVTLSCSPISGHRSVSWYQQTPGQGLQFLFEYFSETQRNKGNFPGRFSGRQFSNSRSEMNVSTLELGDSALYLCASSGRRNTEAFFGQGTRLTVV.

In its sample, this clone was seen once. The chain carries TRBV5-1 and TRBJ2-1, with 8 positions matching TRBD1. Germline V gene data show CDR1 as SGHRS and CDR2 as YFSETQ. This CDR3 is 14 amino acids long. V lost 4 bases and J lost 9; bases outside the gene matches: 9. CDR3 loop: CASSPGQAWGEQFF. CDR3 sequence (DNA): TGCGCCAGCAGCCCGGGACAGGCATGGGGTGAGCAGTTCTTC.

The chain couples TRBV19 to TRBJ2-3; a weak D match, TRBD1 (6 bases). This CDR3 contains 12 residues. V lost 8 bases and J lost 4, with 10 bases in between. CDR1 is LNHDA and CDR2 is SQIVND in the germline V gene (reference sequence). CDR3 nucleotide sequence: TGTGCCAGTCAGGGGACATCAGATACGCAGTATTTT. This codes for CASQGTSDTQYF.

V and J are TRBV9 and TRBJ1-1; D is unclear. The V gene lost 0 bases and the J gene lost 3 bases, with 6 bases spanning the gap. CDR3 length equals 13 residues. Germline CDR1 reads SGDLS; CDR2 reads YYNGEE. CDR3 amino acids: CASSVGLYTEAFF. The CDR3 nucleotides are TGTGCCAGCAGCGTAGGGTTATACACTGAAGCTTTCTTT.

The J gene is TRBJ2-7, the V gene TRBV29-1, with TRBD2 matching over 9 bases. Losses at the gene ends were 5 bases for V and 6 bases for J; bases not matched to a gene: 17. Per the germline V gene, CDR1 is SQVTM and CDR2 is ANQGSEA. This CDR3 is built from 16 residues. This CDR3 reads CSVLLAGGPLSSEQYF. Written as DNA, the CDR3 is TGCAGCGTTCTTCTGGCGGGAGGGCCTTTGAGTTCCGAGCAGTACTTC.

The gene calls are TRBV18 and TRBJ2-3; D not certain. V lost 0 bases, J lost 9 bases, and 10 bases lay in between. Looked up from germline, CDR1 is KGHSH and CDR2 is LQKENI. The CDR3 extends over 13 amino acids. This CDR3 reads CASSPPPYSTQYF. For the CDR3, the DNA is TGTGCCAGCTCACCACCACCATATTCGACGCAGTATTTT.

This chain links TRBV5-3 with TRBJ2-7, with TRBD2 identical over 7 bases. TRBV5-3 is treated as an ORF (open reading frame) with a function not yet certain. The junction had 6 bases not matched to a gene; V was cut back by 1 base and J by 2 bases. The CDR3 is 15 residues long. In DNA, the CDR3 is TGTGCCAGAAGCTTGAGGGACTACGAACCCTACGAGCAGTACTTC. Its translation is CARSLRDYEPYEQYF.

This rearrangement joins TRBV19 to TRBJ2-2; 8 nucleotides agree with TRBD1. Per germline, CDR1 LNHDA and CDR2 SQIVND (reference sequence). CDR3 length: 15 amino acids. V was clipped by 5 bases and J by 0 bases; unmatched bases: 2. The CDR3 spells CASSAQGANTGELFF. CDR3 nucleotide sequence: TGTGCCAGTAGTGCACAGGGGGCGAACACCGGGGAGCTGTTTTTT.

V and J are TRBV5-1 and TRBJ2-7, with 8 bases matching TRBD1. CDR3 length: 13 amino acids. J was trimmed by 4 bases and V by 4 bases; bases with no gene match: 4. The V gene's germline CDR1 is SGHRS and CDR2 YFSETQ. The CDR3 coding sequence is TGCGCCAGCAGCGTCCGGGACAGGTACGAGCAGTACTTC. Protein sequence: CASSVRDRYEQYF.

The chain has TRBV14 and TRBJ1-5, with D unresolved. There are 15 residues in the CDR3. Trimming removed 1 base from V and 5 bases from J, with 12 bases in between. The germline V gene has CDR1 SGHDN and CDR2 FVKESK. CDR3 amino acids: CASSQVPIRDQPQHF. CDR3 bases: TGTGCCAGCAGCCAAGTTCCGATTAGGGATCAGCCCCAGCATTTT.

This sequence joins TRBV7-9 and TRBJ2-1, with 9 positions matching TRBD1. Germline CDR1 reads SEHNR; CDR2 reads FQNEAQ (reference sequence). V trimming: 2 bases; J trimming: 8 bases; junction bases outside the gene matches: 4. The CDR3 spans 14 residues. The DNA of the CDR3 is TGTGCCAGCAGCTTATCTACAGGGGGCCATGAGCAGTTCTTC. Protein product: CASSLSTGGHEQFF.

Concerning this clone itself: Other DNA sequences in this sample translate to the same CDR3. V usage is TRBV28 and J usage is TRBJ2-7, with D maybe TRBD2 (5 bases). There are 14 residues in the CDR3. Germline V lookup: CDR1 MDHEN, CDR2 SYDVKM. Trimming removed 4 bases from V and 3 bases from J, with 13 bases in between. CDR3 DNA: TGTGCCAGCAGTTCCTCGGGAACCCTCTACGAGCAGTACTTC. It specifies CASSSSGTLYEQYF.

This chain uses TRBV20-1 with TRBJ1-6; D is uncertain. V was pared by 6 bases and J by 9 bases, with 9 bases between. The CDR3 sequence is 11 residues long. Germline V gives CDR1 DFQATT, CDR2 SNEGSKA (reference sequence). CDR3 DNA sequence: TGCAGTGCCCATGGGGTTTCACCCCTCCACTTT. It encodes CSAHGVSPLHF.

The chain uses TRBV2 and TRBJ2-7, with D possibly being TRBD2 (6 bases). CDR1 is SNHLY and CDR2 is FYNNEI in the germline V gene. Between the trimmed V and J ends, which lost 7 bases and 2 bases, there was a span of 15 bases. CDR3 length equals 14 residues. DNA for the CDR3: TGTGCCAGCAAGCGAGCGGGCCCACCCTACGAGCAGTACTTC. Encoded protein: CASKRAGPPYEQYF.